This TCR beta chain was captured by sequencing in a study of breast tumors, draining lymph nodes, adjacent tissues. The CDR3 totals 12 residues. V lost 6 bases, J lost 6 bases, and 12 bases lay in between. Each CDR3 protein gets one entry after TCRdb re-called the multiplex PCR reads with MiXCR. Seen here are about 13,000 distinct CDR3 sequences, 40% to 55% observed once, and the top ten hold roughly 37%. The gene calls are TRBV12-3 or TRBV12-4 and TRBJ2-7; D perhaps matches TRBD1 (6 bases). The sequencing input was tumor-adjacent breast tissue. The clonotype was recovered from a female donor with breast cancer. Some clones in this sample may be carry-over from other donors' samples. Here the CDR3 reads CASSHQGLEQYF. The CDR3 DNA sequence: TGTGCCAGCAGCCACCAGGGGCTCGAGCAGTACTTC.